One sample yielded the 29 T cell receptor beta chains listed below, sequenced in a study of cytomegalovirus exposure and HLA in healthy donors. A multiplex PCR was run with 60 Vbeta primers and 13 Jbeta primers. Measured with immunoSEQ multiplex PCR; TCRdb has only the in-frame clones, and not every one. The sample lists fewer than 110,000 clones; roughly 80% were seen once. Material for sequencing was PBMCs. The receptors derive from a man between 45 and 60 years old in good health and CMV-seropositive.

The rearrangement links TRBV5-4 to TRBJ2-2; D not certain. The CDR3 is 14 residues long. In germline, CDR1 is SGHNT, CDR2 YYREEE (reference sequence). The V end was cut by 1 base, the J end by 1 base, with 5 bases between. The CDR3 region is CASSLLENTGELFF. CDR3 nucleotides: TGTGCCAGCAGCTTGTTAGAGAACACCGGGGAGCTGTTTTTT.

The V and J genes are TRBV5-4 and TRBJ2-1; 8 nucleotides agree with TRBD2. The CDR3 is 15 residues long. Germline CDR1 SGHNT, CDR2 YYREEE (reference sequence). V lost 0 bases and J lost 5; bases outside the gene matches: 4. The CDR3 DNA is TGTGCCAGCAGCTTGGTTAGCGGGACCCACAATGAGCAGTTCTTC. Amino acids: CASSLVSGTHNEQFF.

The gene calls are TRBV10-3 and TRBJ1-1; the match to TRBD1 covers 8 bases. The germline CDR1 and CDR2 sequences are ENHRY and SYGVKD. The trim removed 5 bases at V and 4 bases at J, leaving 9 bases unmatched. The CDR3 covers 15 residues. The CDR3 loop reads CAISRDRGVGTEAFF. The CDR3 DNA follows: TGTGCCATCAGTAGAGACAGGGGAGTAGGCACTGAAGCTTTCTTT.

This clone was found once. CDR3: CASSGRSIGNSNEQFF. The CDR3, as DNA: TGTGCCAGCAGTGGCCGTTCGATAGGCAACAGCAATGAGCAGTTCTTC. The genes are TRBV27 and TRBJ2-1; no clear D. Looked up from germline, CDR1 is MNHEY and CDR2 is SMNVEV (reference sequence). The CDR3 length is 16 residues. V was trimmed by 5 bases and J by 6 bases, leaving 20 bases between them.

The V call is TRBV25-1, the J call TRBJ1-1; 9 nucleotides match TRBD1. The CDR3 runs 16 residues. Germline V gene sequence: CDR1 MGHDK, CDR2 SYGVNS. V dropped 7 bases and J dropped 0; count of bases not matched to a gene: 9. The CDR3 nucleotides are TGTGCCAGCACAAAAGAGGGGACAGGGCTGAACACTGAAGCTTTCTTT. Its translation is CASTKEGTGLNTEAFF.

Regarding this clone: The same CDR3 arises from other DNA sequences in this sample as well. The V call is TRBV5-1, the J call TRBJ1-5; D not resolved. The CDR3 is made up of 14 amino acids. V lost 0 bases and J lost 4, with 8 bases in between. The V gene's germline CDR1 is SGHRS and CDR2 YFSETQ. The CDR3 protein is CASSLGTGNQPQHF. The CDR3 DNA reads TGCGCCAGCAGCTTGGGTACGGGGAATCAGCCCCAGCATTTT.

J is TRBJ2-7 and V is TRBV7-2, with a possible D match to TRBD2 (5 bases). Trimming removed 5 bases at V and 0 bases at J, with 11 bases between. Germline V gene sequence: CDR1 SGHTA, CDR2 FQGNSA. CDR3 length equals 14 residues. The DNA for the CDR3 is TGTGCCAGCAGCCAAAAGACTAACTCCTACGAGCAGTACTTC. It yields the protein CASSQKTNSYEQYF.

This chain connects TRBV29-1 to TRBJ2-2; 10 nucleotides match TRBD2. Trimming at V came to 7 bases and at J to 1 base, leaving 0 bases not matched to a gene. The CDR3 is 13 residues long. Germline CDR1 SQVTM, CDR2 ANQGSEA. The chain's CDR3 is CSGLAGNTGELFF. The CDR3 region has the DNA TGCAGCGGACTAGCGGGGAACACCGGGGAGCTGTTTTTT.

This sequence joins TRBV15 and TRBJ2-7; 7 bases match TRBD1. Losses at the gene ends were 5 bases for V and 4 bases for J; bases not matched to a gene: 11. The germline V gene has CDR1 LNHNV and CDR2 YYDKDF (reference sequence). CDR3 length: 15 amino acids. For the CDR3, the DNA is TGTGCCACCAGCGCCTACGGGACAGAAAGTTACGAGCAGTACTTC. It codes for CATSAYGTESYEQYF.

CDR3 in DNA: TGTGCCAGCAGTTTAGGTGGGAGGGCCAGGAATGAGCAGTTCTTC. Translation gives CASSLGGRARNEQFF. The genes are TRBV28 and TRBJ2-1; TRBD2 agrees at 7 bases. The CDR3 length is 15 residues. V shed 2 bases, J shed 7 bases, and the junction held 8 bases outside the gene matches. Germline assignment: CDR1 MDHEN and CDR2 SYDVKM.

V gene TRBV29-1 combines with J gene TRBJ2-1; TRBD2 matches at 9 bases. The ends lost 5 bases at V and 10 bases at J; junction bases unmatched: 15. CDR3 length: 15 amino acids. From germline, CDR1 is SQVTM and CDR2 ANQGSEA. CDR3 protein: CSVFSGSLPSGEQFF. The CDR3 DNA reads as TGCAGCGTTTTTAGCGGGAGCCTCCCGTCTGGCGAGCAGTTCTTC.

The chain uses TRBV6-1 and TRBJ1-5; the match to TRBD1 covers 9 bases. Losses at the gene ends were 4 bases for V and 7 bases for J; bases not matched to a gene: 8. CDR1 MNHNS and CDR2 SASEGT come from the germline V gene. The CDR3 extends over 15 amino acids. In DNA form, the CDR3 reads TGTGCCAGCAGTGGGGAACAGGGGGCTATGCAGCCCCAGCATTTT. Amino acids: CASSGEQGAMQPQHF.

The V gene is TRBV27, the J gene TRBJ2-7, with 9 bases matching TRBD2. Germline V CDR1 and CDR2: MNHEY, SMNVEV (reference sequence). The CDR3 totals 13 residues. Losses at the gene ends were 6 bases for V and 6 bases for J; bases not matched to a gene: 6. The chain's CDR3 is CASRLLAGAEQYF. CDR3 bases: TGTGCCAGCAGGTTGTTAGCGGGAGCCGAGCAGTACTTC.

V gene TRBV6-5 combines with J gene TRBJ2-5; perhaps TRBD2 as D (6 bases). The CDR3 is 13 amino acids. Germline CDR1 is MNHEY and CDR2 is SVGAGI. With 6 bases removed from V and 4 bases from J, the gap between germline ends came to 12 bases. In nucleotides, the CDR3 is TGTGCCAGCAGCGGGAGTAAGCGAGAGACCCAGTACTTC. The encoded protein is CASSGSKRETQYF.

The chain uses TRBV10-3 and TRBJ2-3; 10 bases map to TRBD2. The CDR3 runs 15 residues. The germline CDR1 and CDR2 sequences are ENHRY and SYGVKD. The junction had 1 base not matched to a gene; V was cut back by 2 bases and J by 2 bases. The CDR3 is CAISETSGITDTQYF. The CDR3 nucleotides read TGTGCCATCAGTGAGACTAGCGGGATCACAGATACGCAGTATTTT.

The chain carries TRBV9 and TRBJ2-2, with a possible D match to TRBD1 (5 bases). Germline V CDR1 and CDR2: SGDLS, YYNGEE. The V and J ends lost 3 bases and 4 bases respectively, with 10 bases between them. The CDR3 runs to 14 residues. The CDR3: CASSGSTVTGELFF. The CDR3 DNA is TGTGCCAGCAGCGGCTCGACAGTCACCGGGGAGCTGTTTTTT.

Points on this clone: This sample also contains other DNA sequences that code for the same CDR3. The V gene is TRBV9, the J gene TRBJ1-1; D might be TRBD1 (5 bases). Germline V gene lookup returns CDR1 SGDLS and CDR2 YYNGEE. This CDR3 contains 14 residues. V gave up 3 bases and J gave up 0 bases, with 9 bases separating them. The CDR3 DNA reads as TGTGCCAGCAGCGGTGGGGGGGTGAACACTGAAGCTTTCTTT. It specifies CASSGGGVNTEAFF.

The CDR3 nucleotides are TGTGCCAGCAGCTTAGGGACAGGGGGAACGAACACTGAAGCTTTCTTT. Translated: CASSLGTGGTNTEAFF. The rearrangement joins TRBV7-9 to TRBJ1-1; 10 bases match TRBD1. V dropped 1 base and J dropped 1; count of bases not matched to a gene: 3. The CDR3 is 16 amino acids. CDR1 is SEHNR, CDR2 FQNEAQ, per germline (reference sequence).

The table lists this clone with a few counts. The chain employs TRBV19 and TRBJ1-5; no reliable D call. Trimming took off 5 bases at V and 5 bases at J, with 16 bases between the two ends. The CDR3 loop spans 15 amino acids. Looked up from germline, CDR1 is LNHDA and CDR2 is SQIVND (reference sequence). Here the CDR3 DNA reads TGTGCCAGTAGTTCCGGGTTCAGACGGGATCAGCCCCAGCATTTT. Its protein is CASSSGFRRDQPQHF.

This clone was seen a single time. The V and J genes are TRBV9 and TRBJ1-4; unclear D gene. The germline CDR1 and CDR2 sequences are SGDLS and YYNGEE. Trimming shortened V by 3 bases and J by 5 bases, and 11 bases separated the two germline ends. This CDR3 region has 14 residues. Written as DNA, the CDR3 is TGTGCCAGCAGCGACCCCCGAGGGAATGAAAAACTGTTTTTT. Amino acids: CASSDPRGNEKLFF.

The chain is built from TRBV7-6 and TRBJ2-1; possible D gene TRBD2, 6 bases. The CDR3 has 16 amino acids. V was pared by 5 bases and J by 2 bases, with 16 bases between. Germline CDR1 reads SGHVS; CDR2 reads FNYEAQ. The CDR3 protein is CASSQGRDFPYNEQFF. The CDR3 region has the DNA TGTGCCAGCAGCCAGGGCCGGGACTTCCCCTACAATGAGCAGTTCTTC.

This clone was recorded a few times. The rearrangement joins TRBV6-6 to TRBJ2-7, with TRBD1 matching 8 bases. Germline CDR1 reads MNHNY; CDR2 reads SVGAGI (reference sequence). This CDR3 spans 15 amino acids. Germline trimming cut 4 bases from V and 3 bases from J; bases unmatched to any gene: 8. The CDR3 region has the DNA TGTGCCAGCAGTTCCGCCGGGACAGGACGCTACGAGCAGTACTTC. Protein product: CASSSAGTGRYEQYF.

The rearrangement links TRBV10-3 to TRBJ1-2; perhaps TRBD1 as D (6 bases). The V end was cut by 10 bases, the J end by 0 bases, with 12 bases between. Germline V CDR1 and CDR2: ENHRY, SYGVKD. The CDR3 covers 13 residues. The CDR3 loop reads CASGDRTNYGYTF. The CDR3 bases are TGTGCCAGCGGCGACAGGACTAACTATGGCTACACCTTC.

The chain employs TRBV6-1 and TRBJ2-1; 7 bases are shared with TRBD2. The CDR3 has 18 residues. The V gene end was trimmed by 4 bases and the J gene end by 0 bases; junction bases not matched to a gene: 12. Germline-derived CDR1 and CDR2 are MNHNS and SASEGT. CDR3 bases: TGTGCCAGCAGTGCAACACAACTAGCGCGAACCTCCTACAATGAGCAGTTCTTC. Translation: CASSATQLARTSYNEQFF.

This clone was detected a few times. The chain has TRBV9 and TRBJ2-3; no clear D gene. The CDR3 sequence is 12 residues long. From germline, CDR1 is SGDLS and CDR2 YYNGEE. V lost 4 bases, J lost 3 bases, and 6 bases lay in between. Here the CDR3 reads CASSTQTDTQYF. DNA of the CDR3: TGTGCCAGCAGCACCCAGACAGATACGCAGTATTTT.

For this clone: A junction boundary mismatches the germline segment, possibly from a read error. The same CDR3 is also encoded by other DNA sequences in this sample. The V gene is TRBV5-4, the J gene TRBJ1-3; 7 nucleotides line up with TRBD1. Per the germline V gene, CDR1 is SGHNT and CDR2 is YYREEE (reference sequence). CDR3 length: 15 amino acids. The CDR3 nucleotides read TGTGCAAGCAGCTTGGCGGGGACAGCCGGAAACACCATATATTTT. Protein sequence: CASSLAGTAGNTIYF.

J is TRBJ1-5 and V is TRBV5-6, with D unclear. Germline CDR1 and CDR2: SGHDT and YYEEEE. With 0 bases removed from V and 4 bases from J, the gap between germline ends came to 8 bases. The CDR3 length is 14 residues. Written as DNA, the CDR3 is TGTGCCAGCAGCTTGGCGACACAGAATCAGCCCCAGCATTTT. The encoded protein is CASSLATQNQPQHF.

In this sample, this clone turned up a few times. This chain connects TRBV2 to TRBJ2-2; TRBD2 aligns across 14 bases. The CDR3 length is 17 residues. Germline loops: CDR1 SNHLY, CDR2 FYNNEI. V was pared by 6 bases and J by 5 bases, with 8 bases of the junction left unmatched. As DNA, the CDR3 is TGTGCCAGCAGACTTGGACTAGCGGGAGGAGGAACCGGGGAGCTGTTTTTT. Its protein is CASRLGLAGGGTGELFF.

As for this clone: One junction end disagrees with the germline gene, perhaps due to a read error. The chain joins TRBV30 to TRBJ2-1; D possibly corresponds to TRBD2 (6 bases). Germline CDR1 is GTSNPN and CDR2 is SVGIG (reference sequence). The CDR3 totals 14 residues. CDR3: CVWSVLRRENEQFF. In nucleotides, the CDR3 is TGTGTCTGGAGTGTACTAAGACGGGAGAATGAGCAGTTCTTC.